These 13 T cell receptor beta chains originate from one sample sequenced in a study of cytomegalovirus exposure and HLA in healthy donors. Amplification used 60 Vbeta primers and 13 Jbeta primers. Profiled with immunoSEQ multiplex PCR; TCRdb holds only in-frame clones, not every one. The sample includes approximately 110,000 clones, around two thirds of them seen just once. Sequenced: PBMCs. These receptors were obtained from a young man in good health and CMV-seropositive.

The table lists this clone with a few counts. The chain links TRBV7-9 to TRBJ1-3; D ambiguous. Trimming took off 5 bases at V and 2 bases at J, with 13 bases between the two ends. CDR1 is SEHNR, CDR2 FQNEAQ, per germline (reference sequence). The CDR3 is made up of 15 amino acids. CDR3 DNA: TGTGCCAGCAGCCGAAAGCGAAGTGCTGGAAACACCATATATTTT. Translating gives CASSRKRSAGNTIYF.

The CDR3 bases are TGTGCCAGCAGTCCGACAGGGGGAACTAATGAAAAACTGTTTTTT. Its protein is CASSPTGGTNEKLFF. The V and J genes are TRBV5-4 and TRBJ1-4; the match to TRBD1 covers 9 bases. The CDR3 runs to 15 residues. V lost 5 bases, J lost 1 base, and 3 bases stayed unmatched. Germline CDR1 reads SGHNT; CDR2 reads YYREEE (reference sequence).

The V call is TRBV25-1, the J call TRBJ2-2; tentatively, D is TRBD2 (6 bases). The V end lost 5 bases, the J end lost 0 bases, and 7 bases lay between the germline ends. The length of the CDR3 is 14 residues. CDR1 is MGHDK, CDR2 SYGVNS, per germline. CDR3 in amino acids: CASSWGANTGELFF. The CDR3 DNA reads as TGTGCCAGCAGTTGGGGGGCGAACACCGGGGAGCTGTTTTTT.

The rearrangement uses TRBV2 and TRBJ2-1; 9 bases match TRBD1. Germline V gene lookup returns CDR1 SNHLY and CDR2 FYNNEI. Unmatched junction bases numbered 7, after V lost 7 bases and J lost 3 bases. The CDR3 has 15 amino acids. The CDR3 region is CASTADRGNYNEQFF. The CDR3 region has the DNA TGTGCCAGCACCGCGGACAGGGGAAACTACAATGAGCAGTTCTTC.

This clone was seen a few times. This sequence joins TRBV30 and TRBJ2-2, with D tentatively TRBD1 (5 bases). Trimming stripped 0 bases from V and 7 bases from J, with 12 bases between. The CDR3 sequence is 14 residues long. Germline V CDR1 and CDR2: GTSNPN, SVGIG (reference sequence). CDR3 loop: CAWSVALGVGELFF. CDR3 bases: TGTGCCTGGAGTGTAGCCCTAGGGGTCGGGGAGCTGTTTTTT.

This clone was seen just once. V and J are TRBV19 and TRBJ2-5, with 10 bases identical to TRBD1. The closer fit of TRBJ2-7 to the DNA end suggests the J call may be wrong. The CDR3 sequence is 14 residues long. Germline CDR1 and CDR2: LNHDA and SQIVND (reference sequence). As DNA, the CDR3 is TGTGCCAGCCGGGCGGGACAGGGGAACTACGAGCAGTACTTC. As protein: CASRAGQGNYEQYF.

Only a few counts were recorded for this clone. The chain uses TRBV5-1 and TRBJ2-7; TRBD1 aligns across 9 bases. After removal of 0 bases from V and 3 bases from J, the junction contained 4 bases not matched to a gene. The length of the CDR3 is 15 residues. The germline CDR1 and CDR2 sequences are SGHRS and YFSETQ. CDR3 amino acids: CASSLGGTGSYEQYF. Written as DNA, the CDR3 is TGCGCCAGCAGCTTGGGCGGGACAGGGAGCTACGAGCAGTACTTC.

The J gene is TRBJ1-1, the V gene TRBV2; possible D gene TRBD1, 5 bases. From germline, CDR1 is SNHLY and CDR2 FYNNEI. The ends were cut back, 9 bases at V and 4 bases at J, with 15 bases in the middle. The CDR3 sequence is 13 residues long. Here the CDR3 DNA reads TGTGCCAGGAGGAGGGAAGGGGCCACTGAAGCTTTCTTT. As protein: CARRREGATEAFF.

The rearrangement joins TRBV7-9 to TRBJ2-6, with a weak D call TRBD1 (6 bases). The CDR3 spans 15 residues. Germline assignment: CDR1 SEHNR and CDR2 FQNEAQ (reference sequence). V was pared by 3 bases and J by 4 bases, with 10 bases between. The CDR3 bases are TGTGCCAGCAGCTTGTCAGGGGCCGGGGCCAACGTCCTGACTTTC. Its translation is CASSLSGAGANVLTF.

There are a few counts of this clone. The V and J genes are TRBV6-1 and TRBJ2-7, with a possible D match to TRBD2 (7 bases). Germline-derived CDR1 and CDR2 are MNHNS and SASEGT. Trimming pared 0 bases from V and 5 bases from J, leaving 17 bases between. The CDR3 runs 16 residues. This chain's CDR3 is CASSEAVGGPAHEQYF. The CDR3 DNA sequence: TGTGCCAGCAGTGAAGCGGTCGGGGGGCCGGCACACGAGCAGTACTTC.

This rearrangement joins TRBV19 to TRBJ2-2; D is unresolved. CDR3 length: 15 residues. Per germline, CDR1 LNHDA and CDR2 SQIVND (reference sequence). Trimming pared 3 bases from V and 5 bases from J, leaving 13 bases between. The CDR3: CASSIWNSQTGELFF. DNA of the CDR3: TGTGCCAGTAGTATTTGGAACAGTCAAACCGGGGAGCTGTTTTTT.

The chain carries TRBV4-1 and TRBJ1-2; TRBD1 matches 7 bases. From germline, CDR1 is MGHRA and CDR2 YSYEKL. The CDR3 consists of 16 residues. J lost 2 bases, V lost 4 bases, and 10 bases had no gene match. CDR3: CASSPTTGAGNYGYTF. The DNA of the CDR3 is TGCGCCAGCAGCCCCACAACAGGGGCTGGGAACTATGGCTACACCTTC.

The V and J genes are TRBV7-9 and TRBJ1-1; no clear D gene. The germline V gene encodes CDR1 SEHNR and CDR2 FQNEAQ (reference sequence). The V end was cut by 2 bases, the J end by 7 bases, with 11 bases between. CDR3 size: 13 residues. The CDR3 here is CASSLYSAGEAFF. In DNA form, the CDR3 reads TGTGCCAGCAGCTTATATTCGGCGGGTGAAGCTTTCTTT.